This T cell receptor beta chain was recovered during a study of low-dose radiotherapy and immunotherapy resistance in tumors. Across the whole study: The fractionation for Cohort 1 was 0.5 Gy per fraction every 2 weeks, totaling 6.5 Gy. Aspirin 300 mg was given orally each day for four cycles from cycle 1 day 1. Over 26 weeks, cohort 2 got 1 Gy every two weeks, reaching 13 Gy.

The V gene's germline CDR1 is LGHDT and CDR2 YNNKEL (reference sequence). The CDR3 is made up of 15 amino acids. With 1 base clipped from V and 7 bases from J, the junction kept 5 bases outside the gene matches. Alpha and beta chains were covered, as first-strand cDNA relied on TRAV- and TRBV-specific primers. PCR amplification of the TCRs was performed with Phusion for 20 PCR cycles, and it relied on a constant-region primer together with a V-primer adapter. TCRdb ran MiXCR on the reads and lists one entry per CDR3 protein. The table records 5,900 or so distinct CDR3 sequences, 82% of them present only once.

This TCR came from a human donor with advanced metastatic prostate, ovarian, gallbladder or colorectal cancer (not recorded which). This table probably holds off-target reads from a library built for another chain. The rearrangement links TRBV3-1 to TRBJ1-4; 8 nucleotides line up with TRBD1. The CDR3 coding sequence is TGTGCCAGCAGCCAAGGGTCAGGGGGCCGTGAAAAACTGTTTTTT. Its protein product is CASSQGSGGREKLFF.